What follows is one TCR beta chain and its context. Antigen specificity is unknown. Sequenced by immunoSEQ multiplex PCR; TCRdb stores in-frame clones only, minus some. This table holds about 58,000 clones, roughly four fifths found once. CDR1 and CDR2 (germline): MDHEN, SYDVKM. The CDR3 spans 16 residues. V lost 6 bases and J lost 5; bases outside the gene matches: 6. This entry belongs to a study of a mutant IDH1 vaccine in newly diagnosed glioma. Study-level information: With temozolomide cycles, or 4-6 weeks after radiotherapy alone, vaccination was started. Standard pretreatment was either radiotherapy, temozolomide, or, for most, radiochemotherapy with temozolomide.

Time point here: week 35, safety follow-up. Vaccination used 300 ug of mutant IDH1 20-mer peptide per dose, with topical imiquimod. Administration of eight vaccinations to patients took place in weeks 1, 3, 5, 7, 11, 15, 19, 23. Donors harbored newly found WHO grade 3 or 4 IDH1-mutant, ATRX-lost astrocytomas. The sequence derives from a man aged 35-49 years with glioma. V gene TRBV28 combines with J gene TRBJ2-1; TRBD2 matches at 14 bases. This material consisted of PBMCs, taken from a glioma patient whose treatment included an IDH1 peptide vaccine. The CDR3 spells CASSRTSGRPNNEQFF. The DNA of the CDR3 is TGTGCCAGCAGCCGGACTAGCGGGAGGCCAAACAATGAGCAGTTCTTC.